This T cell receptor beta chain emerged from a study of blood T cells in healthy people across ages. A sample-barcoded 5' primer and a J-beta primer mix were used in a second PCR of roughly 6 to 11 cycles. MiXCR, applied by TCRdb to the 5' RACE reads, yields one record per CDR3 protein. The table has 540,000 or so distinct CDR3 sequences, 20% to 30% seen once. This clonotype was picked up one time. Its antigen is still unknown. The CDR3 contains 14 residues. Germline V CDR1 and CDR2: DFQATT, SNEGSKA (reference sequence). Trimming left V 0 bases short and J 7 bases short, with 16 bases between. Study findings and constraints: Bulk PBMC profiling left naive and antigen-experienced comparisons inconclusive.

These sequences were also reported in another study, on T cells of mothers and their children.

The sample was blood. The sequence was collected from a boy between 5 and 17 years old in good health. The V gene is TRBV20-1, the J gene TRBJ2-7; D gene unclear. As DNA, the CDR3 is TGCAGTGCTAGAGATGCGGCCAGCGCGCGAGAGCAGTACTTC. It yields the protein CSARDAASAREQYF.